This is a list of T cell receptor beta chains from one sample in a study of CD8 T cells in Susac syndrome. In TCRdb, the immunoSEQ multiplex PCR reads were re-called with MiXCR into one record per CDR3 protein. The repertoire holds 150,000 to 200,000 distinct CDR3 sequences, with just under 95% as singletons. Sequencing was carried out using CD4+ T cells from PBMCs. Every receptor here comes from a human donor in good health. Both conserved end residues are part of each CDR3. The D gene is left open where the match is weak. Clone size is shown for a subset of rows, as once, few, many or a class of expanded clone.

-,TRBJ2-5,-,TRBV6-1,TGTGCCAGCATCCGCGGCGGGGACGGGGAGACCCAGTACTTC,CASIRGGDGETQYF
-,TRBJ2-7,TRBD1,TRBV20-1,TGCAGTGCGGCGGGACAGGGAATCTACGAGCAGTACTTC,CSAAGQGIYEQYF
-,TRBJ2-5,-,TRBV3-1,TGTGCCAGCAGCCAAGGCTACCAGGAGACCCAGTACTTC,CASSQGYQETQYF
-,TRBJ1-2,-,TRBV6-2/TRBV6-3,TGTGCCAGCATGCCATCGGGGGGCAACTATGGCTACACCTTC,CASMPSGGNYGYTF
-,TRBJ1-1,-,TRBV9,TGTGCCAGCAGCGTAGTTGGGGGGAACACTGAAGCTTTCTTT,CASSVVGGNTEAFF
-,TRBJ1-2,-,TRBV9,TGTGCCAGCAGCGTAGCGGCAGCCACTAACTATGGCTACACCTTC,CASSVAAATNYGYTF
-,TRBJ2-2,-,TRBV6-6,TGTGCCAGCAGTTACGTCGGGGAGCTGTTTTTT,CASSYVGELFF
-,TRBJ1-1,-,TRBV6-5,TGTGCCAGCAGACCTGGGACCTGGGAAGCTTTCTTT,CASRPGTWEAFF
once,TRBJ2-5,-,TRBV29-1,TGCAGCGTTAGGAAGGGGGGTAGCGAGACCCAGTACTTC,CSVRKGGSETQYF
-,TRBJ2-5,-,TRBV7-8,TGTGCCAGCACTAACCCGATAGGGGGACGAGGGGAGACCCAGTACTTC,CASTNPIGGRGETQYF
-,TRBJ2-2,TRBD1,TRBV6-6,TGTGCCAGCAGTTACTCCGGGACAGGGGTCACCGGGGAGCTGTTTTTT,CASSYSGTGVTGELFF